This T cell receptor (beta chain) comes out of a study of cytomegalovirus exposure and HLA in healthy donors. Study overall: An earlier analysis identified more than 90 million unique TCR beta sequences in about 200 million T cells. Study results and limitations: Sequencing probably produced one cluster of sequence variants that were highly shared. In an earlier analysis, most TCR beta V segments were productive about 87% or about 30% of the time.

CDR1 and CDR2 from the germline V gene are GTSNPN and SVGIG (reference sequence). The length of the CDR3 is 12 residues. V shed 8 bases and J 4 bases; nucleotides not matched to a gene: 7. This clone was recorded a few times. What it recognizes is unknown. PCR primers comprised 60 Vbeta and 13 Jbeta primers. Clones were read by immunoSEQ multiplex PCR, and TCRdb kept only the in-frame ones, dropping some. The table records about 280,000 clones, roughly 90% of them present only once. This TCR was recovered from a woman younger than 35 in good health and CMV-seronegative. This sequence joins TRBV30 and TRBJ2-7; 8 positions agree with TRBD1. The sequenced sample was PBMCs. The CDR3 protein is CAATRTGYEQYF. In DNA form, the CDR3 reads TGTGCCGCAACAAGGACAGGGTACGAGCAGTACTTC. Together with reference TRBV30 and TRBJ2-7, the CDR3 gives the full variable domain: SQTIHQWPATLVQPVGSPLSLECTVEGTSNPNLYWYRQAAGRGLQLLFYSVGIGQISSEVPQNLSASRPQDRQFILSSKKLLLSDSGFYLCAATRTGYEQYFGPGTRLTVT.